Listed below are T cell receptor beta chains from one sample, sequenced in a study of vaccination effects on CD4 cells after COVID-19. Measured with immunoSEQ multiplex PCR; TCRdb has only the in-frame clones, and not every one. The repertoire holds 30,000 to 40,000 clones, with around 70% as singletons. No antigen has been assigned to these receptors. The material sequenced was CD4+ T cells from PBMCs cultured with HCoV-229E spike peptides, taken after COVID-19 vaccination. These receptors came from a human donor who received a COVID-19 vaccine. Each CDR3 is given with its conserved first and last residue. A D gene is named only where the DNA matches it firmly. A row's size may be missing; if present it is once, few, many or a size class.

>TRBV7-9|NA|NA|TRBJ1-5|17
TGTGCCAGCAGCCAGGTTGGCTTAAGGGGCTACAATCAGCCCCAGCATTTT
CASSQVGLRGYNQPQHF
>TRBV6-5|NA|TRBD2|TRBJ2-5|13
TGCACCGGCCGCGGGGGGAATTCGGAGACCCAGTACTTC
CTGRGGNSETQYF
>TRBV12-2|NA|NA|TRBJ1-1|16
TGTGCAAGTCGCTCAAGACAGGAGGGGGGGGAGGGTGAAGCTTTCTTT
CASRSRQEGGEGEAFF
>TRBV5-1|few|TRBD1|TRBJ1-4|16
TGCGCCAGCAGCCCGCTCCAGGGGGCAACTAATGAAAAACTGTTTTTT
CASSPLQGATNEKLFF
>TRBV7-9|NA|NA|TRBJ1-1|12
TGTGCCAGCAGCTGGGAGGGCACTGAAGCTTTCTTT
CASSWEGTEAFF
>TRBV6-2/TRBV6-3|NA|TRBD1|TRBJ1-5|16
TGTGCCAGCAGTTCCTACTCGACAGGGAACAATCAGCCCCAGCATTTT
CASSSYSTGNNQPQHF
>TRBV4-1|NA|TRBD1|TRBJ2-7|13
TGCGCCAGCAGCCAAGATCCGGACAGGGAGCAGTACTTC
CASSQDPDREQYF
>TRBV6-7|few|NA|TRBJ2-5|13
TGTGCCAGCAGTTACTCGAGTAGGGGGACCCAGTACTTC
CASSYSSRGTQYF
>TRBV24-1|few|NA|TRBJ2-1|15
TGTGCCACCTCCACCGGGACAACGATCTACAATGAGCAGTTCTTC
CATSTGTTIYNEQFF
>TRBV4-1|NA|TRBD2|TRBJ2-7|15
TGCGCCAGCAGCCAGGGACTAGCGGGAGTCGGCGAGCAGTACTTC
CASSQGLAGVGEQYF
>TRBV18|NA|TRBD1|TRBJ1-2|17
TGTGCCAGCTCACCACGTCAAGGGGGCGCAAATTACTATGGCTACACCTTC
CASSPRQGGANYYGYTF
>TRBV6-5|NA|NA|TRBJ2-6|15
TGTGCCAGCAGTTACTTTGGCTCTGGGGCCAACGTCCTGACTTTC
CASSYFGSGANVLTF
>TRBV6-2/TRBV6-3|NA|NA|TRBJ2-5|14
TGTGCCAGCAGTTGGGGTAGATACCAAGAGACCCAGTACTTC
CASSWGRYQETQYF
>TRBV6-2/TRBV6-3|NA|NA|TRBJ1-6|15
TGTGCCAGCAGTCACTCGGACAGACTTAATTCACCCCTCCACTTT
CASSHSDRLNSPLHF
>TRBV9|NA|TRBD2|TRBJ2-6|19
TGTGCCAGCAGCGACCTAGCGGGGGGCCCCTCCTCTGGGGCCAACGTCCTGACTTTC
CASSDLAGGPSSGANVLTF
>TRBV6-5|NA|TRBD2|TRBJ2-7|16
TGTGCCAGCAGTTACTCCAAAAGCGGGAGTTCCTACGAGCAGTACTTC
CASSYSKSGSSYEQYF
>TRBV30|few|NA|TRBJ1-1|13
TGTGCCTGGAGTGTACAGGGATACACTGAAGCTTTCTTT
CAWSVQGYTEAFF
>TRBV14|NA|NA|TRBJ2-3|15
TGTGCCAGCAGCCCCTACGGTAGAGGGCCAGATACGCAGTATTTT
CASSPYGRGPDTQYF
>TRBV5-4|NA|TRBD2|TRBJ2-7|15
TGTGCCAGCAGCCTACGTACAGCGGGAGGGCGCGAGCAGTACTTC
CASSLRTAGGREQYF
>TRBV5-8|NA|NA|TRBJ2-5|15
TGTGCCAGCAGGCCTACAGGGAGTCCGCAAGAGACCCAGTACTTC
CASRPTGSPQETQYF
>TRBV24-1|once|NA|TRBJ2-7|16
TGTGCCACCAGTGATGCCACAGGGAGTCAATCCTACGAGCAGTACTTC
CATSDATGSQSYEQYF
>TRBV5-8|few|NA|TRBJ1-1|12
TGTGCCAGCAGCCGGAGGAACACTGAAGCTTTCTTT
CASSRRNTEAFF
>TRBV3-1/TRBV3-2|NA|NA|TRBJ2-6|17
TGTGCCAGCAGCCAAGACGCCTCCAGCTCTGGGGCCAACGTCCTGACTTTC
CASSQDASSSGANVLTF
>TRBV5-4|NA|TRBD2|TRBJ2-1|18
TGTGCCAGCAGCCGCGGGACTAGCGGGGGGGCCAGGTATGGTGAGCAGTTCTTC
CASSRGTSGGARYGEQFF
>TRBV9|NA|NA|TRBJ2-4|13
TGTGCCAGCAGCGTGGAGCCCAAAAACATTCAGTACTTC
CASSVEPKNIQYF
>TRBV2|NA|NA|TRBJ1-5|12
TGTGCCAGCTCGGGGCCAGGCCAGCCCCAGCATTTT
CASSGPGQPQHF
>TRBV29-1|NA|TRBD2|TRBJ2-7|14
TGCAGCGTTGCGGGACTAGCGGGCATCTACGAGCAGTACTTC
CSVAGLAGIYEQYF
>TRBV7-9|NA|NA|TRBJ1-4|13
TGTGCCAGCAGCTGGAGGACTGGTGAAAAACTGTTTTTT
CASSWRTGEKLFF
>TRBV2|few|NA|TRBJ1-5|14
TGTGCCAGCAGGACGGGAGATAGCAATCAGCCCCAGCATTTT
CASRTGDSNQPQHF
>TRBV19|NA|NA|TRBJ2-2|14
TGTGCCAGTAGCCTCACATTGAACACCGGGGAGCTGTTTTTT
CASSLTLNTGELFF
>TRBV4-1|NA|TRBD2|TRBJ2-1|16
TGCGCCAGCAGCCAACGCGAGGGAGGGCCTTACTATGAGCAGTTCTTC
CASSQREGGPYYEQFF
>TRBV7-8|NA|NA|TRBJ2-7|11
TGTGCCAGCAGCCCCCAATACGAGCAGTACTTC
CASSPQYEQYF
>TRBV19|NA|TRBD1|TRBJ1-6|15
TGTGCCAGTAGTCCCTGGGACAGAAATAATTCACCCCTCCACTTT
CASSPWDRNNSPLHF
>TRBV18|few|TRBD2|TRBJ2-3|19
TGTGCCAGCTCACGATCGGGACTAGCGGGAGAGGGAAGCACAGATACGCAGTATTTT
CASSRSGLAGEGSTDTQYF
>TRBV7-2|NA|NA|TRBJ1-2|15
TGTGCCAGCAGCTTAGGGGGACCTCGGACCTATGGCTACACCTTC
CASSLGGPRTYGYTF
>TRBV18|NA|TRBD1|TRBJ2-1|15
TGTGCCAGCTCACCCGGGACAGGGCGCCCCGGTGAGCAGTTCTTC
CASSPGTGRPGEQFF
>TRBV4-1|NA|TRBD2|TRBJ2-1|20
TGCGCCAGCAGCCCCGAAGGGGCTCTGCTAGCGGGGGGACCCTACAATGAGCAGTTCTTC
CASSPEGALLAGGPYNEQFF
>TRBV4-1|few|NA|TRBJ1-4|15
TGCGCCAGCAGCCAACAGCGTTCAACTAATGAAAAACTGTTTTTT
CASSQQRSTNEKLFF
>TRBV11-2|NA|TRBD1|TRBJ2-7|16
TGTGCCAGCAGCCTGACCGGGACAGTCTTTGGGAACGAGCAGTACTTC
CASSLTGTVFGNEQYF
>TRBV6-5|NA|NA|TRBJ1-5|14
TGTGCCACCCGGTTCGAACATAGCAATCAGCCCCAGCATTTT
CATRFEHSNQPQHF
>TRBV6-6|NA|NA|TRBJ1-2|13
TGTGCCAGCAGCCCAGGAGGGGCCTATGGCTACACCTTC
CASSPGGAYGYTF
>TRBV6-5|NA|NA|TRBJ1-1|13
TGTGCCAGCAGTTTCACCAGGAACACTGAAGCTTTCTTT
CASSFTRNTEAFF
>TRBV28|NA|TRBD1|TRBJ2-3|15
TGTGCCAGCAGAAATTCCGGGACAGGGACAGATACGCAGTATTTT
CASRNSGTGTDTQYF
>TRBV7-9|NA|NA|TRBJ1-1|14
TGTGCCAGCAGCTTTAGGGCAGGGTGGACTGAAGCTTTCTTT
CASSFRAGWTEAFF
>TRBV2|few|TRBD1|TRBJ1-3|16
TGTGCCAGCACTCCGATGACAGGGACTTTTGGAAACACCATATATTTT
CASTPMTGTFGNTIYF
>TRBV10-2|once|TRBD2|TRBJ2-1|16
TGCGCCAGCAGTGAGTGGCTAGCGGGAGCATACAATGAGCAGTTCTTC
CASSEWLAGAYNEQFF
>TRBV3-1/TRBV3-2|once|NA|TRBJ1-2|15
TGTGCCAGCAGCCAAGATCCGGGGGATAACTATGGCTACACCTTC
CASSQDPGDNYGYTF
>TRBV12-5|once|NA|TRBJ1-1|14
TGTGCTAGTGGCCCGGGGGCCGTAAACACTGAAGCTTTCTTT
CASGPGAVNTEAFF
>TRBV2|once|TRBD1|TRBJ1-2|14
TGTGCCAGCAGTAGTACCGGGACAGTCTATGGCTACACCTTC
CASSSTGTVYGYTF
>TRBV6-6|NA|NA|TRBJ2-7|14
TGTGCCAGCAGTGTCCGGGACACCTCCTACGAGCAGTACTTC
CASSVRDTSYEQYF
>TRBV29-1|medium-sized|TRBD1|TRBJ2-2|14
TGCAGCGTCCTGACAGGGTTCCCCACCGGGGAGCTGTTTTTT
CSVLTGFPTGELFF
>TRBV10-2|NA|NA|TRBJ2-1|14
TGCGCCAGCAGTGAGTCGACAGGGAGGGATGAGCAGTTCTTC
CASSESTGRDEQFF
>TRBV5-1|NA|NA|TRBJ1-1|14
TGCGCCAGCAGCTCATATACAGGAAACACTGAAGCTTTCTTT
CASSSYTGNTEAFF
>TRBV5-8|once|TRBD1|TRBJ2-7|15
TGTGCCAGCAGCAAAAGACAGGGGCCAGCCTACGAGCAGTACTTC
CASSKRQGPAYEQYF
>TRBV9|NA|NA|TRBJ1-3|19
TGTGCCAGCAGCGCCGGGGTCGGCAGGGGTGTATTTGAAGGAAACACCATATATTTT
CASSAGVGRGVFEGNTIYF
>TRBV7-8|NA|TRBD1|TRBJ1-1|14
TGTGCCAGCAGTCAGCCGGGACAGGGGAATGAAGCTTTCTTT
CASSQPGQGNEAFF
>TRBV10-2|NA|NA|TRBJ2-7|14
TGCGCCAGCAATGAGGGGGGCTCCTTCTACGAGCAGTACTTC
CASNEGGSFYEQYF
>TRBV2|NA|NA|TRBJ2-7|12
TGTGCCACCCGACAGGAAACCTACGAGCAGTACTTC
CATRQETYEQYF
>TRBV18|NA|TRBD2|TRBJ2-4|17
TGTGCCAGCTCACCACCGTTGCTAGCGGGCACCAAAAACATTCAGTACTTC
CASSPPLLAGTKNIQYF